These 28 T cell receptor beta chains share one sample of origin, sequenced in a study of radiotherapy plus CTLA-4 blockade in lung cancer. The data were produced by immunoSEQ multiplex PCR, yet TCRdb's version contains in-frame clones alone and is incomplete. The sample shows around 44,000 clones, roughly 80% of them seen only once. Specimen: peripheral blood, collected from a patient treated with radiotherapy plus ipilimumab. These receptors came from a human donor with non-small cell lung cancer whose response to radiotherapy plus ipilimumab could not be evaluated.

The table lists this clone with a few counts. The chain is built from TRBV14 and TRBJ1-2; D unresolved. The germline V gene has CDR1 SGHDN and CDR2 FVKESK. V lost 4 bases and J lost 2, with 14 bases in between. CDR3 length: 15 amino acids. CDR3 sequence (DNA): TGTGCCAGCAGCCTGGCGGGGAAGTGGAACTATGGCTACACCTTC. Protein: CASSLAGKWNYGYTF.

The V gene is TRBV19, the J gene TRBJ1-1, with 7 bases that match TRBD1. CDR3 length: 14 amino acids. The germline CDR1 and CDR2 sequences are LNHDA and SQIVND (reference sequence). Germline trimming cut 5 bases from V and 0 bases from J; bases unmatched to any gene: 3. The DNA for the CDR3 is TGTGCCAGTAGTGTGACAGGGATGAACACTGAAGCTTTCTTT. This gives the protein CASSVTGMNTEAFF.

This clone turned up a few times. This chain uses TRBV10-3 with TRBJ1-4, with a possible D match to TRBD1 (6 bases). Germline V gene sequence: CDR1 ENHRY, CDR2 SYGVKD. V shed 3 bases and J shed 5 bases, with 7 bases lying between them. CDR3 length: 13 residues. The CDR3 coding sequence is TGTGCCATCAGTGATGGACAGAATGAAAAACTGTTTTTT. Translated, it gives CAISDGQNEKLFF.

The V and J genes are TRBV7-2 and TRBJ2-1, with TRBD2 matching over 10 bases. After removal of 4 bases from V and 7 bases from J, the junction contained 7 bases not matched to a gene. Germline values: CDR1 SGHTA, CDR2 FQGNSA. This CDR3 contains 15 residues. The CDR3 loop is CASSYRTSGWNEQFF. CDR3 bases: TGTGCCAGCAGCTACCGGACTAGCGGATGGAATGAGCAGTTCTTC.

The chain uses TRBV27 and TRBJ2-7; a possible D gene is TRBD1 (6 bases). The CDR3 covers 16 residues. Germline-derived CDR1 and CDR2 are MNHEY and SMNVEV (reference sequence). Trimming pared 8 bases from V and 0 bases from J, leaving 20 bases between. DNA for the CDR3: TGTGCCAGCGCCACGGGGTGGGGGACACGCTCCTACGAGCAGTACTTC. This translates into CASATGWGTRSYEQYF.

This clone was seen more than once but under ten times. The chain uses TRBV7-9 and TRBJ2-5; 9 nucleotides agree with TRBD2. The germline gives CDR1 SEHNR, CDR2 FQNEAQ (reference sequence). V lost 5 bases, J lost 5 bases, and 9 bases stayed unmatched. The CDR3 is 15 residues long. The CDR3 spells CASSKRGLAWETQYF. In nucleotides, the CDR3 is TGTGCCAGCAGCAAACGGGGACTAGCCTGGGAGACCCAGTACTTC. The full variable domain, rest sourced from reference TRBV7-9 and TRBJ2-5, is DTGVSQNPRHKITKRGQNVTFRCDPISEHNRLYWYRQTLGQGPEFLTYFQNEAQLEKSRLLSDRFSAERPKGSFSTLEIQRTEQGDSAMYLCASSKRGLAWETQYFGPGTRLLVL.

The rearrangement uses TRBV9 and TRBJ1-1; D is possibly TRBD1 (6 bases). CDR1 and CDR2 from the germline V gene are SGDLS and YYNGEE. V lost 4 bases to trimming and J lost 3 bases, with 16 bases between them. CDR3 length: 15 amino acids. This chain's CDR3 is CASSWGTQGDTEAFF. The CDR3 DNA reads as TGTGCCAGCAGCTGGGGGACACAAGGTGACACTGAAGCTTTCTTT.

The chain has TRBV6-1 and TRBJ1-2, with 12 bases that match TRBD1. V shed 5 bases and J 7 bases; nucleotides not matched to a gene: 8. The CDR3 spans 15 residues. Looked up from germline, CDR1 is MNHNS and CDR2 is SASEGT. CDR3 sequence (DNA): TGTGCCAGCAGTTCCCGGGACAGGGGGCTGGGTGGCTACACCTTC. This codes for CASSSRDRGLGGYTF.

This clone was picked up one time. The V call is TRBV4-3, the J call TRBJ2-1, with TRBD2 identical over 9 bases. This CDR3 region has 15 residues. The J segment lost 9 bases and the V segment lost 4 bases, leaving 10 bases of the junction unmatched. Germline lookup yields CDR1 LGHNA and CDR2 YSLEER. The CDR3 DNA follows: TGCGCCAGCAGCCCACTTAGCGGGAGCTTTGGTGAGCAGTTCTTC. Protein sequence: CASSPLSGSFGEQFF.

The chain employs TRBV28 and TRBJ2-2; TRBD1 is a possible D gene (5 bases). This CDR3 is built from 17 residues. The V end was cut by 3 bases, the J end by 5 bases, with 19 bases between. Germline values: CDR1 MDHEN, CDR2 SYDVKM. The CDR3 coding sequence is TGTGCCAGCAGTTTGAAGTTAGGGGCGCGGCAAACCGGGGAGCTGTTTTTT. Translating it yields CASSLKLGARQTGELFF. Looking up the rest from reference TRBV28 and TRBJ2-2 gives the full variable domain: DVKVTQSSRYLVKRTGEKVFLECVQDMDHENMFWYRQDPGLGLRLIYFSYDVKMKEKGDIPEGYSVSREKKERFSLILESASTNQTSMYLCASSLKLGARQTGELFFGEGSRLTVL.

The V call is TRBV18, the J call TRBJ2-7; 15 bases align to TRBD2. The CDR3 is made up of 19 amino acids. The germline V gene has CDR1 KGHSH and CDR2 LQKENI. Unmatched junction bases numbered 8, after V lost 2 bases and J lost 0 bases. The CDR3 bases are TGTGCCAGCTCACCAGAGGGGACTAGCGGGAGGTTGAGCTCCTACGAGCAGTACTTC. It encodes CASSPEGTSGRLSSYEQYF.

This rearrangement joins TRBV5-1 to TRBJ1-1; D might be TRBD1 (5 bases). With 8 bases removed from V and 1 base from J, the gap between germline ends came to 18 bases. Germline V CDR1 and CDR2: SGHRS, YFSETQ. CDR3 length: 15 residues. CDR3 loop: CASYAGTGSNTEAFF. The CDR3 region has the DNA TGCGCCAGTTACGCGGGGACGGGGTCGAACACTGAAGCTTTCTTT. Complete variable domain (other parts from reference TRBV5-1 and TRBJ1-1): KAGVTQTPRYLIKTRGQQVTLSCSPISGHRSVSWYQQTPGQGLQFLFEYFSETQRNKGNFPGRFSGRQFSNSRSEMNVSTLELGDSALYLCASYAGTGSNTEAFFGQGTRLTVV.

This chain joins TRBV19 and TRBJ1-2; D is uncertain. Trimming cost V 6 bases and J 2 bases, with 10 bases left between them. Germline V gene lookup returns CDR1 LNHDA and CDR2 SQIVND (reference sequence). The CDR3 totals 13 residues. The CDR3 protein is CASSTTQNYGYTF. The CDR3 DNA is TGTGCCAGTAGCACGACACAGAACTATGGCTACACCTTC.

V is TRBV27 and J is TRBJ2-2; D ambiguous. Trimming stripped 7 bases from V and 6 bases from J, with 18 bases between. This CDR3 is 15 amino acids long. Germline assignment: CDR1 MNHEY and CDR2 SMNVEV (reference sequence). For the CDR3, the DNA is TGTGCCAGCACTCTAAGAGGCTCCTTACCCGGGGAGCTGTTTTTT. Translating gives CASTLRGSLPGELFF.

A remark on this clone: Compared with germline, one end of the junction differs, possibly owing to a read error. The V and J genes are TRBV7-3 and TRBJ1-2; weak D call: TRBD1 (6 bases). CDR3 length: 15 residues. Germline V gene data show CDR1 as SGHTA and CDR2 as FQGTGA. CDR3 in amino acids: CASSLMGQLNYGYAF. The CDR3 DNA sequence: TGTGCCAGCAGCTTAATGGGACAACTTAACTATGGCTACGCCTTC.

The gene calls are TRBV28 and TRBJ1-6, with 8 positions matching TRBD1. The CDR3 loop spans 17 amino acids. Looked up from germline, CDR1 is MDHEN and CDR2 is SYDVKM. J was trimmed by 8 bases and V by 4 bases; bases with no gene match: 13. The CDR3 DNA sequence: TGTGCCAGCAGTTCTTACCGCAGACAGGGGATGGATTCACCCCTCCACTTT. The encoded protein is CASSSYRRQGMDSPLHF.

This sequence joins TRBV13 and TRBJ1-1; tentative D call: TRBD1 (5 bases). This CDR3 contains 14 residues. Per germline, CDR1 PRHDT and CDR2 FYEKMQ (reference sequence). The V gene lost 5 bases and the J gene lost 6 bases, with 16 bases spanning the gap. The CDR3 region is CASSAEAWGAEAFF. CDR3 DNA sequence: TGTGCCAGCAGCGCAGAGGCGTGGGGCGCTGAAGCTTTCTTT. Complete variable domain (other parts from reference TRBV13 and TRBJ1-1): AAGVIQSPRHLIKEKRETATLKCYPIPRHDTVYWYQQGPGQDPQFLISFYEKMQSDKGSIPDRFSAQQFSDYHSELNMSSLELGDSALYFCASSAEAWGAEAFFGQGTRLTVV.

The chain couples TRBV7-2 to TRBJ2-5; TRBD1 matches at 9 bases. V shed 1 base and J 5 bases; nucleotides not matched to a gene: 2. Germline V gene lookup returns CDR1 SGHTA and CDR2 FQGNSA. The CDR3 loop spans 14 amino acids. CDR3 protein: CASSLDRGPETQYF. CDR3 coding DNA: TGTGCCAGCAGCTTAGACAGGGGGCCCGAGACCCAGTACTTC.

The chain links TRBV4-2 to TRBJ2-7; 9 bases are shared with TRBD2. CDR3 length: 15 amino acids. Germline CDR1 LGHNA, CDR2 YNFKEQ. Trimming removed 3 bases from V and 2 bases from J; junction bases left unmatched: 5. The CDR3 is CASSHGLAGTYEQYF. Written as DNA, the CDR3 is TGTGCCAGCAGCCATGGGCTAGCGGGGACCTACGAGCAGTACTTC.

The chain links TRBV5-1 to TRBJ2-2, with TRBD1 matching over 12 bases. J gave up 7 bases and V 3 bases, and 4 bases lay outside the gene matches. This CDR3 contains 15 residues. The germline gives CDR1 SGHRS, CDR2 YFSETQ. Here the CDR3 reads CASSSGTGGIGELFF. CDR3 DNA: TGCGCCAGCAGCTCAGGGACAGGGGGCATCGGGGAGCTGTTTTTT.

In nucleotides, the CDR3 is TGTGCCAGCAGCTTCTTTGGCGGGAGGAACCAAGAGACCCAGTACTTC. This gives the protein CASSFFGGRNQETQYF. The gene calls are TRBV5-6 and TRBJ2-5; TRBD2 matches 8 bases. This CDR3 has 16 amino acids. The trim removed 2 bases at V and 0 bases at J, leaving 6 bases unmatched. Germline lookup yields CDR1 SGHDT and CDR2 YYEEEE.

The chain uses TRBV9 and TRBJ2-7; D possibly corresponds to TRBD2 (5 bases). Germline lookup yields CDR1 SGDLS and CDR2 YYNGEE. This CDR3 is built from 14 residues. V lost 3 bases and J lost 3, with 13 bases in between. CDR3 loop: CASSDTHRGYEQYF. Here the CDR3 DNA reads TGTGCCAGCAGCGACACCCACCGGGGCTACGAGCAGTACTTC.

This clone was seen more than once but under ten times. V and J are TRBV6-5 and TRBJ2-7; weak D call: TRBD1 (5 bases). V was cut by 2 bases and J by 6 bases, with 11 bases left in between. This CDR3 has 13 residues. Germline V lookup: CDR1 MNHEY, CDR2 SVGAGI. CDR3 nucleotide sequence: TGTGCCAGCAGTTACGGGCAGGGCGGCGAGCAGTACTTC. Translating it yields CASSYGQGGEQYF.

The CDR3 sequence is CASSPPGGGRNEQFF. CDR3 DNA sequence: TGTGCCAGCAGTCCGCCGGGAGGGGGTAGGAATGAGCAGTTCTTC. The rearrangement uses TRBV28 and TRBJ2-1; 8 bases align to TRBD2. With V trimmed by 5 bases and J by 7 bases, 10 bases remained unmatched. Germline V lookup: CDR1 MDHEN, CDR2 SYDVKM. The CDR3 totals 15 residues.

The V gene is TRBV30, the J gene TRBJ2-3, with TRBD1 identical over 8 bases. V shed 1 base, J shed 3 bases, and the junction held 6 bases outside the gene matches. The CDR3 contains 15 residues. CDR1 is GTSNPN and CDR2 is SVGIG in the germline V gene (reference sequence). The CDR3 DNA follows: TGTGCCTGGAGTGCCGGGACAGGAATGACAGATACGCAGTATTTT. Amino acids: CAWSAGTGMTDTQYF.

This sequence joins TRBV11-2 and TRBJ1-5; D is possibly TRBD1 (5 bases). The CDR3 totals 14 residues. Germline CDR1 SGHAT, CDR2 FQNNGV. The V gene lost 5 bases and the J gene lost 3 bases, with 11 bases spanning the gap. The CDR3: CASSQGSHNQPQHF. The CDR3 DNA is TGTGCCAGCAGCCAGGGAAGCCACAATCAGCCCCAGCATTTT.

The chain carries TRBV4-1 and TRBJ2-1; weak D call: TRBD2 (6 bases). The CDR3 is made up of 14 amino acids. From germline, CDR1 is MGHRA and CDR2 YSYEKL. Between the trimmed V and J ends, which lost 3 bases and 3 bases, there was a span of 9 bases. Written as DNA, the CDR3 is TGCGCCAGCAGCCATGGGACTTACTACAATGAGCAGTTCTTC. It translates to CASSHGTYYNEQFF.

The chain is built from TRBV7-2 and TRBJ1-1; 12 bases line up with TRBD1. This CDR3 spans 16 amino acids. J gave up 10 bases and V 8 bases, and 17 bases lay outside the gene matches. Germline V gives CDR1 SGHTA, CDR2 FQGNSA. The CDR3 DNA reads TGTGCCAGCTCGGGGACAGGGGGCGATTTGTTGCGAAGAGCTTTCTTT. Protein product: CASSGTGGDLLRRAFF.